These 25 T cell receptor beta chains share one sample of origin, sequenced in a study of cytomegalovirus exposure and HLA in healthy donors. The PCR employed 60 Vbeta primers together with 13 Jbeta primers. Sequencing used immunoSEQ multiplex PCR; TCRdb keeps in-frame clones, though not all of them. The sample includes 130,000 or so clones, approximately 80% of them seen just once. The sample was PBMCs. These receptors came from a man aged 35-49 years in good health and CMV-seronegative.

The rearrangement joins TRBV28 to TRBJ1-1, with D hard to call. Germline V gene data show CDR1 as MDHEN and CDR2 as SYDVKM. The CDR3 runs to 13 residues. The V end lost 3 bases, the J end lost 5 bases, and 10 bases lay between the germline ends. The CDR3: CASSFRGSTEAFF. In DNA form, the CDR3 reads TGTGCCAGCAGTTTCAGAGGGTCGACTGAAGCTTTCTTT.

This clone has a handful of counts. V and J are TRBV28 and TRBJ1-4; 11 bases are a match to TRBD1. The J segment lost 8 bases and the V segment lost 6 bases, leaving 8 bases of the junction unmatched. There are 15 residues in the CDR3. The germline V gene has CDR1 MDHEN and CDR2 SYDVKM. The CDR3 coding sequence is TGTGCCAGCAGCCCGGGGACAGGGGGTATGGAAAAACTGTTTTTT. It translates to CASSPGTGGMEKLFF.

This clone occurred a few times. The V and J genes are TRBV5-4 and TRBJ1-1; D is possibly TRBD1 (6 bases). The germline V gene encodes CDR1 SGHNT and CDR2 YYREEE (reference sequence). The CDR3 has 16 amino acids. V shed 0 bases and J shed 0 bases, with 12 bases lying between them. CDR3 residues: CASSLGFAGVNTEAFF. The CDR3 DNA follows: TGTGCCAGCAGCTTGGGTTTCGCAGGGGTGAACACTGAAGCTTTCTTT.

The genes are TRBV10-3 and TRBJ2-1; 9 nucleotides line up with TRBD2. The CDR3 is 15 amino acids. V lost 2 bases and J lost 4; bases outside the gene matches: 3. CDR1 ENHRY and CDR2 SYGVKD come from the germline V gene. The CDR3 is CAISEGLAPYNEQFF. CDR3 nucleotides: TGTGCCATCAGTGAGGGACTAGCGCCATACAATGAGCAGTTCTTC.

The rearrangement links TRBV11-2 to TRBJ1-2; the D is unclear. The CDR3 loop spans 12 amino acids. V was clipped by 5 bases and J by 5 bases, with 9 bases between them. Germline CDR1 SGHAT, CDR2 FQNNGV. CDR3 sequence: CASSPLRYGYTF. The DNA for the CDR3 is TGTGCCAGCAGCCCGCTAAGATATGGCTACACCTTC.

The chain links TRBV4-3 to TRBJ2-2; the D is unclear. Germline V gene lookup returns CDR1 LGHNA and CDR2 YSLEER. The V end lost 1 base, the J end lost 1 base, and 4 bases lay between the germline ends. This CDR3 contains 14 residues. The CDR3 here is CASSQVLNTGELFF. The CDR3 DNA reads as TGCGCCAGCAGCCAAGTCTTGAACACCGGGGAGCTGTTTTTT.

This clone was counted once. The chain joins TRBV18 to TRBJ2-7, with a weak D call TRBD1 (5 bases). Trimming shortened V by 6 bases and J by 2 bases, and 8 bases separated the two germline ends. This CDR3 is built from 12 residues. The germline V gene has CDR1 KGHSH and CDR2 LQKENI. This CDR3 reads CASSLTAYEQYF. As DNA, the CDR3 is TGTGCCAGCTCTTTGACAGCCTACGAGCAGTACTTC.

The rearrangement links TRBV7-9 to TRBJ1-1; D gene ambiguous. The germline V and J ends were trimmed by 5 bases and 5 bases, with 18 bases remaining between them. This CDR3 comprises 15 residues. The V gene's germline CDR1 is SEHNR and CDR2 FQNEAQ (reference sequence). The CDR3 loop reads CASSTTPGGRTEAFF. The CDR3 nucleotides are TGTGCCAGCAGCACTACCCCGGGAGGGAGGACTGAAGCTTTCTTT.

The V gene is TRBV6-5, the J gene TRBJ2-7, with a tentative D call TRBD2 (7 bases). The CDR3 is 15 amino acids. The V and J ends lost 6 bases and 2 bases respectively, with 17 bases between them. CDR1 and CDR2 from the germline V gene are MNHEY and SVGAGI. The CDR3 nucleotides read TGTGCCAGCAGCAAGCGGGACATACTAACCTACGAGCAGTACTTC. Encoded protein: CASSKRDILTYEQYF.

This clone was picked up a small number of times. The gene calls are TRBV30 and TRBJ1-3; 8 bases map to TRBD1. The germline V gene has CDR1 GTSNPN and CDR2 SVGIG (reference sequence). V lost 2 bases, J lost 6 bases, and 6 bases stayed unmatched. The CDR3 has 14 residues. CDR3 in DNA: TGTGCCTGGAGTCTCGGACAGGGCGTAAACACCATATATTTT. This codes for CAWSLGQGVNTIYF.

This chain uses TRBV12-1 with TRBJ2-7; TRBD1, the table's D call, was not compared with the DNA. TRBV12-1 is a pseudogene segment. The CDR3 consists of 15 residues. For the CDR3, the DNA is TGTGCCAGCAGCTGCCCCGGACAGGAGAGCTACGAGCAGTACTTC. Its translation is CASSCPGQESYEQYF.

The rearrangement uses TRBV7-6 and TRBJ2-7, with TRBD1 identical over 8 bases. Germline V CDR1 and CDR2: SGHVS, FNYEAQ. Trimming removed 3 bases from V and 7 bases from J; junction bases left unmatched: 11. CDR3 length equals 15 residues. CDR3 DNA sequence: TGTGCCAGCAGCTTGGGTACGGACAGGGCGGGTGAGCAGTACTTC. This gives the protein CASSLGTDRAGEQYF. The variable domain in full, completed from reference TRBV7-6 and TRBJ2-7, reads GAGVSQSPRYKVTKRGQDVALRCDPISGHVSLYWYRQALGQGPEFLTYFNYEAQQDKSGLPNDRFSAERPEGSISTLTIQRTEQRDSAMYRCASSLGTDRAGEQYFGPGTRLTVT.

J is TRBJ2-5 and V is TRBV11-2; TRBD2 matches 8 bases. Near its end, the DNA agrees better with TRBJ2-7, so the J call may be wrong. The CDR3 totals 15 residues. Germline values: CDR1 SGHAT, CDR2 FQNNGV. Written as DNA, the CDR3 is TGTGCCAGCTCTGGGTCCGCGGGGGGTCCTTTCGAGCAGTACTTC. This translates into CASSGSAGGPFEQYF.

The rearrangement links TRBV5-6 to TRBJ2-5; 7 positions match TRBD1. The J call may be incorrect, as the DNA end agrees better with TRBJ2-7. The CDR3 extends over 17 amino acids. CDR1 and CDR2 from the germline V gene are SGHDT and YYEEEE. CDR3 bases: TGTGCCAGCAGCCCTTCAAAATTGACAGGGACACCCTACGAGCAGTACTTC. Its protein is CASSPSKLTGTPYEQYF.

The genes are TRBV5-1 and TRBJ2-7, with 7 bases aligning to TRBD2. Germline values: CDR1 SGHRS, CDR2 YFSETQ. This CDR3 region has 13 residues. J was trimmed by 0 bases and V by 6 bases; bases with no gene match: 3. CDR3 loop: CASKGGSSYEQYF. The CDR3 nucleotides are TGCGCCAGCAAGGGAGGGAGCTCCTACGAGCAGTACTTC.

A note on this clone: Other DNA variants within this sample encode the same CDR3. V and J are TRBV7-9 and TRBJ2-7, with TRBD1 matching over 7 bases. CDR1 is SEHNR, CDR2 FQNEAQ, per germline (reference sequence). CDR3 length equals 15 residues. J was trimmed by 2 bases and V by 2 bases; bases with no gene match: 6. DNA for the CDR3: TGTGCCAGCAGCTTACCAGGGCAGGGGGCCTACGAGCAGTACTTC. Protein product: CASSLPGQGAYEQYF. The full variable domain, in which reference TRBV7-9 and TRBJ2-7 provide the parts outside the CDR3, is DTGVSQNPRHKITKRGQNVTFRCDPISEHNRLYWYRQTLGQGPEFLTYFQNEAQLEKSRLLSDRFSAERPKGSFSTLEIQRTEQGDSAMYLCASSLPGQGAYEQYFGPGTRLTVT.

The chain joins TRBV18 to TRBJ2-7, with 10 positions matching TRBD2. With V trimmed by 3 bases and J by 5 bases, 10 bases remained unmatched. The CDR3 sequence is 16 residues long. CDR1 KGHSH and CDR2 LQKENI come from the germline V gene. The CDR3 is CASSPSSGRASDEQYF. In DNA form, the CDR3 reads TGTGCCAGCTCACCCTCAAGCGGGAGGGCCTCGGACGAGCAGTACTTC.

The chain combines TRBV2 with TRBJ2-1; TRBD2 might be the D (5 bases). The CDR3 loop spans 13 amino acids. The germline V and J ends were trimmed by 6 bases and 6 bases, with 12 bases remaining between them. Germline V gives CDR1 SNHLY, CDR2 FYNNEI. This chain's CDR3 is CASSGDYGNEQFF. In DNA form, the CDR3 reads TGTGCCAGCAGCGGAGACTACGGCAATGAGCAGTTCTTC.

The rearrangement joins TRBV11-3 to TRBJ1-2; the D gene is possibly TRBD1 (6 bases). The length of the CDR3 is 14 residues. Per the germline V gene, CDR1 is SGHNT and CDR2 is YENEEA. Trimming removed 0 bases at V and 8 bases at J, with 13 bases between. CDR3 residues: CASSLDSQGSGYTF. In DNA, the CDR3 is TGTGCCAGCAGCTTAGATTCACAGGGATCAGGCTACACCTTC. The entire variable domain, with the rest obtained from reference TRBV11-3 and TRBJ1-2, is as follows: EAGVVQSPRYKIIEKKQPVAFWCNPISGHNTLYWYLQNLGQGPELLIRYENEEAVDDSQLPKDRFSAERLKGVDSTLKIQPAELGDSAVYLCASSLDSQGSGYTFGSGTRLTVV.

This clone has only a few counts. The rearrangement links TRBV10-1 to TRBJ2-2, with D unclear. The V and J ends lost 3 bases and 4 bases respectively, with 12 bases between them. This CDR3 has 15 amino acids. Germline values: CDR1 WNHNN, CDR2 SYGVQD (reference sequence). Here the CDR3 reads CASSEVSRSTGELFF. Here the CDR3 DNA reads TGCGCCAGCAGTGAAGTGAGTAGGAGCACCGGGGAGCTGTTTTTT.

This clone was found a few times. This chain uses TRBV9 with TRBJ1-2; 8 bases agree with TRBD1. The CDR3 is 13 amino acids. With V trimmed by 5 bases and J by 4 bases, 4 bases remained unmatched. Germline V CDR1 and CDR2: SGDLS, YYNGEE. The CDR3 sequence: CASSGGQAYGYTF. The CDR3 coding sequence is TGTGCCAGCAGTGGGGGACAGGCCTATGGCTACACCTTC. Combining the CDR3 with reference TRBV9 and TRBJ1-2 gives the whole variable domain DSGVTQTPKHLITATGQRVTLRCSPRSGDLSVYWYQQSLDQGLQFLIQYYNGEERAKGNILERFSAQQFPDLHSELNLSSLELGDSALYFCASSGGQAYGYTFGSGTRLTVV.

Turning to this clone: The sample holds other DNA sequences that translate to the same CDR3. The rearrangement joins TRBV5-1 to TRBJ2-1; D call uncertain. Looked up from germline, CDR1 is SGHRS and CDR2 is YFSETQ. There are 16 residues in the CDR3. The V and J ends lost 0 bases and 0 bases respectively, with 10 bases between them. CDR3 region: CASSLAAGSSYNEQFF. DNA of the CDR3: TGCGCCAGCAGCTTGGCCGCTGGTAGCTCCTACAATGAGCAGTTCTTC.

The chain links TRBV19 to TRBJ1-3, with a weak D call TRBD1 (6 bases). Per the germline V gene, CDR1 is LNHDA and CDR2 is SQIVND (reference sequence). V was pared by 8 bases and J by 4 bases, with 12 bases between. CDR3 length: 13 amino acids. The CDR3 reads CASFPQGGNTIYF. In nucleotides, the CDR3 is TGTGCCAGTTTCCCTCAGGGGGGAAACACCATATATTTT. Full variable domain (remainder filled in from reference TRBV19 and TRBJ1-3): DGGITQSPKYLFRKEGQNVTLSCEQNLNHDAMYWYRQDPGQGLRLIYYSQIVNDFQKGDIAEGYSVSREKKESFPLTVTSAQKNPTAFYLCASFPQGGNTIYFGEGSWLTVV.

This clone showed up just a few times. As DNA, the CDR3 is TGTGCCAGTAGTATACAGTTCAATCAGCCCCAGCATTTT. Protein: CASSIQFNQPQHF. The chain uses TRBV19 and TRBJ1-5; D is unclear. CDR1 and CDR2 from the germline V gene are LNHDA and SQIVND (reference sequence). The CDR3 contains 13 residues. Deletions cut 2 bases from V and 3 bases from J, with 5 bases between. The variable domain in full, completed from reference TRBV19 and TRBJ1-5, reads DGGITQSPKYLFRKEGQNVTLSCEQNLNHDAMYWYRQDPGQGLRLIYYSQIVNDFQKGDIAEGYSVSREKKESFPLTVTSAQKNPTAFYLCASSIQFNQPQHFGDGTRLSIL.

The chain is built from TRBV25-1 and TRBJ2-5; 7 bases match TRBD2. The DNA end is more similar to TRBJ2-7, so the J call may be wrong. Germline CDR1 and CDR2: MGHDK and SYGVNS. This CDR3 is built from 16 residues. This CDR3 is CASSEYGRGRSYEQYF. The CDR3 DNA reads TGTGCCAGCAGTGAATATGGGAGGGGAAGGTCCTACGAGCAGTACTTC.